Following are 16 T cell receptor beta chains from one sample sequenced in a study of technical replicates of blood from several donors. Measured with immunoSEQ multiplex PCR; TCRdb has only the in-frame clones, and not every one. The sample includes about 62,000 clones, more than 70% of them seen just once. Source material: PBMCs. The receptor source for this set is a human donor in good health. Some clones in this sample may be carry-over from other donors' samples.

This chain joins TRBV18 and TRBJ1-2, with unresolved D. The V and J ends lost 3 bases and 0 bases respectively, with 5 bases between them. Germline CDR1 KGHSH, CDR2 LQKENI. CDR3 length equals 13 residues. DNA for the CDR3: TGTGCCAGCTCACCTGGAGCTAACTATGGCTACACCTTC. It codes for CASSPGANYGYTF.

The CDR3 spells CASSYLANYEQYF. In nucleotides, the CDR3 is TGCGCCAGCAGCTACCTAGCGAACTACGAGCAGTACTTC. The rearrangement joins TRBV5-1 to TRBJ2-7, with D maybe TRBD2 (6 bases). Germline CDR1 reads SGHRS; CDR2 reads YFSETQ. This CDR3 is built from 13 residues. V lost 3 bases to trimming and J lost 3 bases, with 10 bases between them.

The DNA of the CDR3 is TGTGCCACCCGACTAGCGGGCCTCGAGCAGTACTTC. Translated, it gives CATRLAGLEQYF. The chain joins TRBV2 to TRBJ2-7; 10 positions match TRBD2. The V and J ends lost 10 bases and 6 bases, in that order; junction bases with no gene match: 6. Germline CDR1 reads SNHLY; CDR2 reads FYNNEI. The CDR3 consists of 12 residues.

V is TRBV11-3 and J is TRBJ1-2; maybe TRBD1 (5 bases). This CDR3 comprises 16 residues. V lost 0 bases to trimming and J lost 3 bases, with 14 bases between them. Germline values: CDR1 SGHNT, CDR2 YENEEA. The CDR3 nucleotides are TGTGCCAGCAGCTTAGAGGGCAGGGACTACGACTATGGCTACACCTTC. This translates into CASSLEGRDYDYGYTF. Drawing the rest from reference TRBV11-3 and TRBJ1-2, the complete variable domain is EAGVVQSPRYKIIEKKQPVAFWCNPISGHNTLYWYLQNLGQGPELLIRYENEEAVDDSQLPKDRFSAERLKGVDSTLKIQPAELGDSAVYLCASSLEGRDYDYGYTFGSGTRLTVV.

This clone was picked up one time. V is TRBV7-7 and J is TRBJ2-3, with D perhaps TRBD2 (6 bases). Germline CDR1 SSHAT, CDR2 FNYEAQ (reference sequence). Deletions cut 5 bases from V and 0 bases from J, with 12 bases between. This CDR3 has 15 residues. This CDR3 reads CASSEGLYSTDTQYF. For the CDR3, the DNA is TGTGCCAGCAGCGAGGGACTCTACAGCACAGATACGCAGTATTTT. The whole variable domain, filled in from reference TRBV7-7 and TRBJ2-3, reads GAGVSQSPRYKVTKRGQDVTLRCDPISSHATLYWYQQALGQGPEFLTYFNYEAQPDKSGLPSDRFSAERPEGSISTLTIQRTEQRDSAMYRCASSEGLYSTDTQYFGPGTRLTVL.

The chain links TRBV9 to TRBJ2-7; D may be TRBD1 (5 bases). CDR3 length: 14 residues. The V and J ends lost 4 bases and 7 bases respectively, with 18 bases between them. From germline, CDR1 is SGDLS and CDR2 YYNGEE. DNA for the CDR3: TGTGCCAGCAGCCTAACGACAGACCTTCGGGAGCAGTACTTC. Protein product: CASSLTTDLREQYF.

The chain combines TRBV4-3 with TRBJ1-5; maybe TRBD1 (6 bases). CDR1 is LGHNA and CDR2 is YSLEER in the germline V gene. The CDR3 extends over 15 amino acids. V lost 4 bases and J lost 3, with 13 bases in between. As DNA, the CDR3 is TGCGCCAGCAGCCCCCTGGCAGGGGACAATCAGCCCCAGCATTTT. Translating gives CASSPLAGDNQPQHF.

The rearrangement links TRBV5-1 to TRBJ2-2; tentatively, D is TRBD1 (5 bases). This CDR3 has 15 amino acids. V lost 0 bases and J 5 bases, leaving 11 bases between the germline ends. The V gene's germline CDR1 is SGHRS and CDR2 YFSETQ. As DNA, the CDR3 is TGCGCCAGCAGCTTGGGCAGGGCTTGGACCGGGGAGCTGTTTTTT. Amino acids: CASSLGRAWTGELFF.

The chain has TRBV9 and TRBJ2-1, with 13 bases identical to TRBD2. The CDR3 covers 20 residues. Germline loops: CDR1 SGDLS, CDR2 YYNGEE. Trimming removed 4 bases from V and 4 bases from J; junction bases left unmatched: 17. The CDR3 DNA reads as TGTGCCAGCAGCCCTCGTGGGGAACTAGCGGGAGGGCCGGGGTACAATGAGCAGTTCTTC. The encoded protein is CASSPRGELAGGPGYNEQFF.

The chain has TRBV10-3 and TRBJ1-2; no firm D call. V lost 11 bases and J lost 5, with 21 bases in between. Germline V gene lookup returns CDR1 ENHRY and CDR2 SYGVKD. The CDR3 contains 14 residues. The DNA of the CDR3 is TGTGCCGTACTCAGTGAGGGTGTGGGGTATGGCTACACCTTC. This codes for CAVLSEGVGYGYTF.

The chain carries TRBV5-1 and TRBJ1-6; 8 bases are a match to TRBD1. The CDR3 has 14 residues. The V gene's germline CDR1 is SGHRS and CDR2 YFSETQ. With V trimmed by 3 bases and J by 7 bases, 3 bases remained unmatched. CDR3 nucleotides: TGCGCCAGCAGCTACGGACAGGGAAATTCACCCCTCCACTTT. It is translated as CASSYGQGNSPLHF.

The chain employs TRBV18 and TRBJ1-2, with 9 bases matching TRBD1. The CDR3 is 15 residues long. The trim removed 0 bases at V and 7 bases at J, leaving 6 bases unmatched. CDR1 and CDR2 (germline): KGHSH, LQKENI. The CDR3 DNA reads TGTGCCAGCTCACCACCGAGTACAGGGGGCTTTGGCTACACCTTC. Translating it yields CASSPPSTGGFGYTF. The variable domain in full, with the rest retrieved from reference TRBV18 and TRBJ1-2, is NAGVMQNPRHLVRRRGQEARLRCSPMKGHSHVYWYRQLPEEGLKFMVYLQKENIIDESGMPKERFSAEFPKEGPSILRIQQVVRGDSAAYFCASSPPSTGGFGYTFGSGTRLTVV.

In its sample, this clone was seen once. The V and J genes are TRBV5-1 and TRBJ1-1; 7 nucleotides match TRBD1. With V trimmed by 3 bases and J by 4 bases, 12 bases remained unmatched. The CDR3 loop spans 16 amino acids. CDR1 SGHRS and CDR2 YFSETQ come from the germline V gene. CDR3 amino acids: CASSSTATGMSTEAFF. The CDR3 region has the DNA TGCGCCAGCAGCTCGACCGCGACAGGGATGTCCACTGAAGCTTTCTTT. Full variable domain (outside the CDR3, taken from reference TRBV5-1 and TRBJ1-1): KAGVTQTPRYLIKTRGQQVTLSCSPISGHRSVSWYQQTPGQGLQFLFEYFSETQRNKGNFPGRFSGRQFSNSRSEMNVSTLELGDSALYLCASSSTATGMSTEAFFGQGTRLTVV.

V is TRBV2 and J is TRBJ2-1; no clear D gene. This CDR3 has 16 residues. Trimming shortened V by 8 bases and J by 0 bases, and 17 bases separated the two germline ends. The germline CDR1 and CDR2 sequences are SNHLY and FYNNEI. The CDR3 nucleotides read TGTGCCAGCCTTAAAAGACTGGCGAGCTCCTACAATGAGCAGTTCTTC. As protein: CASLKRLASSYNEQFF.

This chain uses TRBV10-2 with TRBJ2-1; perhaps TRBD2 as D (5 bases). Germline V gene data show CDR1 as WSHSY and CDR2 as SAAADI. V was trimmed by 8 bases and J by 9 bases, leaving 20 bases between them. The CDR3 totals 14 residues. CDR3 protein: CASRVGGASAEQFF. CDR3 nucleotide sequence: TGCGCCAGCCGGGTAGGAGGCGCCTCCGCTGAGCAGTTCTTC.

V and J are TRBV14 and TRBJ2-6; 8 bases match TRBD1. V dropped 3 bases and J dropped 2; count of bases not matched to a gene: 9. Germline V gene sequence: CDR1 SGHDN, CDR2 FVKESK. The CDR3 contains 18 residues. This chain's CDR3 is CASSQLNRGIAGANVLTF. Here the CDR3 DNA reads TGTGCCAGCAGCCAGTTAAACAGGGGGATCGCTGGGGCCAACGTCCTGACTTTC.